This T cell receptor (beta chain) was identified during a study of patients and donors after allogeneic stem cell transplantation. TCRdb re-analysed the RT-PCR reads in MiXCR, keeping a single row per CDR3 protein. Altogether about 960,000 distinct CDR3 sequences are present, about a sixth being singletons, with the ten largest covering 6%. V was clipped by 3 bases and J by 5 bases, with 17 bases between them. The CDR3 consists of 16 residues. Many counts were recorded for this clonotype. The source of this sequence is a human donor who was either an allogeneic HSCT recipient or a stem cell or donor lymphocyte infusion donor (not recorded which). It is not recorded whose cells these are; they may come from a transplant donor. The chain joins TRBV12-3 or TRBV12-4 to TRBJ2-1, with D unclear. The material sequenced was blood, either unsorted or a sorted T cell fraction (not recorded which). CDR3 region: CASSFPLSSHDNEQFF. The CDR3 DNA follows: TGTGCCAGCAGTTTCCCTCTTAGTAGCCACGACAATGAGCAGTTCTTC.